This T cell receptor beta chain was documented in a study of shared clonotypes between healthy human individuals. Findings and caveats of the study: The represented genetic and exposure-history diversity was limited by the small number of donors.

Points on this clone: Its specificity is unknown.

Germline V gene lookup returns CDR1 SEHNR and CDR2 FQNEAQ (reference sequence). This CDR3 contains 16 residues. V lost 1 base, J lost 7 bases, and 19 bases lay in between. Deep was the level at which the assay was run. For each subset, genomic DNA was distributed in equal portions over several immunoSEQ plates. The protocol was immunoSEQ multiplex PCR, while the TCRdb copy is restricted to in-frame clones and leaves out a portion. There are approximately 510,000 clones in the sample; 79% occur only once, and about an eighth lies in the top ten. Donors comprised healthy HIV-negative adults lacking recent acute infections or vaccinations.

The sample was PBMCs. The rearrangement joins TRBV7-9 to TRBJ2-5; TRBD1 is a possible D gene (6 bases). The sequence was collected from a woman aged 35 to 49 in good health. Some clones in this sample may be carry-over from other donors' samples. The CDR3 region has the DNA TGTGCCAGCAGCTTAGGGGGAAACAGGGTGGTTTCGACCCAGTACTTC. Protein sequence: CASSLGGNRVVSTQYF.